This T cell receptor (beta chain) was sequenced during a study of T cell repertoires in cytomegalovirus infection. Study as a whole: Well-studied HLA-B-restricted CMV epitopes were used in the study alongside recently identified HLA-C-restricted ones. CMV infection plus the matching HLA type was flagged by public TCR beta signatures.

There are a few counts of this clonotype. The antigen remains undetermined. TCRdb independently ran MiXCR on the reads; one entry per CDR3 protein. Among 340,000 or so distinct CDR3 sequences listed, 20% to 25% were seen once. V lost 3 bases, J lost 5 bases, and 10 bases lay in between. Germline V lookup: CDR1 SGHAT, CDR2 FQNNGV. This CDR3 has 14 amino acids. Findings of the study overall: What dominated the ex vivo response were HLA-C-restricted CMV-specific TCR beta clonotypes. Summed frequency of public TCR beta families distinguished CMV carriers with the relevant HLA.

The source of this sequence is a human donor in good health (CMV status not recorded). Some clones in this sample may be carry-over from other donors' samples. The chain couples TRBV11-2 to TRBJ2-2, with D perhaps matching TRBD2 (5 bases). Sample: cultured PBMCs, taken from culture after CMV antigen stimulation. This chain's CDR3 is CASSLDLGTGELFF. Here the CDR3 DNA reads TGTGCCAGCAGCTTGGACTTGGGGACCGGGGAGCTGTTTTTT.